The T cell receptor beta chain under discussion was sequenced for a study of T cell responses to AZD1222 COVID-19 vaccine. Findings and limits, study-wide: The sample set comprised mostly white British donors with more females, and clonal diversity was possibly underestimated. Spike-wide coverage was observed for vaccine-associated CD4 TCRs, with dominant responses at 160-218 and 743-854. Breadth and depth of Spike-specific TCRs rose after two AZD1222 doses.

Concerning this clone itself: The antigen is not known.

The CDR3 extends over 15 amino acids. Per germline, CDR1 SGHNT and CDR2 YYREEE (reference sequence). V gave up 5 bases and J gave up 5 bases; unmatched junction bases: 9. Clones were read by immunoSEQ multiplex PCR, and TCRdb kept only the in-frame ones, dropping some. The data show some 170,000 clones, with 70% to 90% seen just once and roughly 4.3% held by the top ten. Investigators merged groups given second doses at roughly 4 or roughly 12 weeks. The sequence derives from an adult who received the AZD1222 COVID-19 vaccine. V and J are TRBV5-4 and TRBJ1-4; 7 bases align to TRBD1. The input for sequencing was peripheral blood, taken 28 days after the second AZD1222 dose. In DNA form, the CDR3 reads TGTGCCAGCAGTAATAATCCGGGACAGAATGAAAAACTGTTTTTT. Translated, it gives CASSNNPGQNEKLFF.